This T cell receptor beta chain comes out of a study of T-cell reconstitution after alpha-beta-depleted transplantation in children. J gave up 2 bases and V 6 bases, and 4 bases lay outside the gene matches. Looked up from germline, CDR1 is MNHEY and CDR2 is SMNVEV (reference sequence). This CDR3 is 15 amino acids long. Unique molecular identifiers were incorporated during preparation of the TCRbeta library. TCRdb passed the PCR reads through MiXCR, listing each CDR3 protein once. This sample carries some 340,000 distinct CDR3 sequences, 10% of them seen once, and the ten largest clones take approximately 2.3%. This clonotype was counted a few times.

The source material was PBMCs from the stem cell graft donor, sampled from the stem cell graft. The TCR sequence derives from a human donor who donated a stem cell graft to a child with acute lymphoblastic leukemia. The chain links TRBV27 to TRBJ2-1; 10 bases are a match to TRBD2. The CDR3 protein is CASRLAGHTYNEQFF. CDR3 DNA: TGTGCCAGCAGACTAGCGGGGCATACCTACAATGAGCAGTTCTTC.